The T cell receptor beta chain under discussion was sequenced for a study of Graves' ophthalmopathy and Graves' hyperthyroidism. Study conclusions and caveats: The model reached approximately 70% sensitivity and about 73% specificity for predicting ophthalmopathy progression.

The sequenced template was RNA, covering the TCR beta CDR3 region. The authors performed first-round RT-PCR with HTBI primers and then a second-round multiplex PCR. TCRdb passed the multiplex PCR reads through MiXCR, listing each CDR3 protein once. This table has about 50,000 distinct CDR3 sequences, approximately 50% appearing once. Germline V gives CDR1 MRHNA, CDR2 SNTAGT. The CDR3 is 15 amino acids. Active ophthalmopathy (CAS at least 3, NOSPECS at least 4), lasting under 3 months. Diagnosis used clinical symptoms, serum thyroxine, TRAb, thyroid ultrasound and orbital computed tomography. PBMCs were isolated from an approximately 10 ml sample of fresh peripheral blood. This clonotype was recorded at least ten times. Its antigen is not known. An end of the junction differs from the germline gene, which may be a read error.

The sequenced material came from peripheral blood. This TCR was sampled from an adult woman with Graves' ophthalmopathy. This chain uses TRBV6-4 with TRBJ2-5; the D gene is possibly TRBD1 (6 bases). The CDR3 loop is CASSDSPLEGETQYF. CDR3 DNA sequence: TGTGCCAGCAGTGACTCTCCTCTAGAGGGGGAGACCCAGTACTTT.